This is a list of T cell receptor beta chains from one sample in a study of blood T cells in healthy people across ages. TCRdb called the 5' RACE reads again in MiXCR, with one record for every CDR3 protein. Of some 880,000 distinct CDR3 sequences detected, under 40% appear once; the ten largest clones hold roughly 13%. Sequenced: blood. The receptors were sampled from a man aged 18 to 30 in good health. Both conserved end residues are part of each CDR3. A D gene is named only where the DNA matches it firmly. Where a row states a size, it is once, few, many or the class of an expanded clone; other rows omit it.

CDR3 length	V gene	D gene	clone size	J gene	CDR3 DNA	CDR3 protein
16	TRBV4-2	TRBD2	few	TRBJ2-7	TGTGCCAGCAGCCAAGAGGCGGGGGGCTCCTACAATGAGCAGTACTTC	CASSQEAGGSYNEQYF
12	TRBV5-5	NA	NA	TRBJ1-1	TGTGCCAGCACAATAACGAACACTGAAGCTTTCTTT	CASTITNTEAFF
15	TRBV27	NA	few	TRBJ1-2	TGTGCCAGCAGTCCGACGACTTCTTATCTTTATGGCTACACCTTC	CASSPTTSYLYGYTF
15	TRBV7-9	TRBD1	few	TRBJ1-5	TGTGCCAGCAGCTTGACTCAGGGGGGCAATCAGCCCCAGCATTTT	CASSLTQGGNQPQHF
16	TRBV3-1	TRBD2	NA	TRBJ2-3	TGTGCCAACAGCTCCCCCCGGACTAGCGGCACAGATACGCAGTATTTT	CANSSPRTSGTDTQYF
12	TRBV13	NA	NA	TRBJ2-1	TGTGCCAGCAGCTTGAATGGGCTTGAGCAGTTCTTC	CASSLNGLEQFF
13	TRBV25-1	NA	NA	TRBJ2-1	TGTGCCAGCAGTGAGACAGAGTACAATGAGCAGTTCTTC	CASSETEYNEQFF
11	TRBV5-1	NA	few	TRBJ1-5	TGCGCCGGCAGCCTCAACGTCCTCCAGCATTTT	CAGSLNVLQHF
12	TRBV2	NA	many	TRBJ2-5	TGTGCCACCCTGACTAGCCAAGAGACCCAGTACTTC	CATLTSQETQYF
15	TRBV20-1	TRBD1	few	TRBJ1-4	TGCAGTGCTAGACCTCTACAGGGGGCGGATGAAAAACTGTTTTTT	CSARPLQGADEKLFF
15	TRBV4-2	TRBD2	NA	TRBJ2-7	TGTGCCAGCAGCCAGCCCGGGGGGGCCTCCTACGAGCAGTACTTC	CASSQPGGASYEQYF
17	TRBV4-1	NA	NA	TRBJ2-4	TGCGCCAGCAGCCAAGAAATAGAGGGACTAGCCAAAAACATTCAGTACTTC	CASSQEIEGLAKNIQYF
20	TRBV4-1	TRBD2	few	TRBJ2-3	TGCGCCAGTAGCCAAATGGGACTAGCGGGGGGGCAGGGAAAGAGGAGTACGCAGTATTTT	CASSQMGLAGGQGKRSTQYF
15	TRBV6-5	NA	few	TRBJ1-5	TGTGCCAGCAGTTACGGGGCAGGGGGCAATCAGCCCCAGCATTTT	CASSYGAGGNQPQHF
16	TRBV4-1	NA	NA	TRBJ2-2	TGCGCCAGCAGCCAAGATGTCGGCAAGAACACCGGGGAGCTGTTTTTT	CASSQDVGKNTGELFF
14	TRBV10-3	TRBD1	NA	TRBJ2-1	TGTGCCATTTCCCGGGACAGGTCCTACAATGAGCAGTTCTTC	CAISRDRSYNEQFF
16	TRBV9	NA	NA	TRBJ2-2	TGTGCCAGCAGCGTGGACGACCCGGAGAACACCGGGGAGCTGTTTTTT	CASSVDDPENTGELFF
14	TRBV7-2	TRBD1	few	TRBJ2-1	TGTGCCAGCAGCCCGACAGGGACCTACAATAAGCAGTTCTTC	CASSPTGTYNKQFF
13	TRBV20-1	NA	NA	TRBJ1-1	TGCAGTGCTAGAGTCGGGCTAAACACTGAAGCTTTCTTT	CSARVGLNTEAFF
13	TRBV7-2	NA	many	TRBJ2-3	TGTGCCAGCAGCTTAGCCCTGGGAGACAGACAGTATTTT	CASSLALGDRQYF
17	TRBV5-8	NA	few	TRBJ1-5	TGTGCCAGCAGCCGCAAAGCAGGGTGGCAATACTTTCAGCCCCAGCATTTT	CASSRKAGWQYFQPQHF
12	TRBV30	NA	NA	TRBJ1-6	TGTGCCTGGACCAGGACTAATTCACCCCTCCACTTT	CAWTRTNSPLHF
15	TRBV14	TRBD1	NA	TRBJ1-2	TGTGCCAGCAGCCGCGTGGGACAGGGCTACTATGGCTACACCTTC	CASSRVGQGYYGYTF
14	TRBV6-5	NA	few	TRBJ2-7	TGTGCCAGCAGCCCAGGGGTTGGTATAAACGAGCAGTACTTC	CASSPGVGINEQYF
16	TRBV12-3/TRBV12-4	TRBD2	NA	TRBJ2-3	TGTGCCAGCAGTTTAAGGACTAGCGGGGGGGCGGATACGCAGTATTTT	CASSLRTSGGADTQYF
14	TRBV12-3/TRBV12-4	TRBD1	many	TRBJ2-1	TGTGCCAGCAGTTTGGGGACAGGCATCAATGAGCAGTTCTTC	CASSLGTGINEQFF
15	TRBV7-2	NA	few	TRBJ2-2	TGTGCCAGCAGGGCCCCGGGACTTGGGGCCGGGGAGCTGTTTTTT	CASRAPGLGAGELFF
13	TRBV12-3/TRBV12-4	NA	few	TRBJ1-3	TGTGCCAGCAGACAACCCACCCGAAACACCATATATTTT	CASRQPTRNTIYF
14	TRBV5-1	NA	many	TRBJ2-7	TGCGCCAGCAGCTTGGACAGACCAGGCAACGAGCAGTACTTC	CASSLDRPGNEQYF
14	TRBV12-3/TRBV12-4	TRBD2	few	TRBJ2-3	TGTGCCAGCAGGGTAGCGGGTAGCACAGATACGCAGTATTTT	CASRVAGSTDTQYF
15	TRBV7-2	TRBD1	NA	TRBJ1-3	TGTGCCAGCATCTCCGACAGGGGCTCTGGAAACACCATATATTTT	CASISDRGSGNTIYF
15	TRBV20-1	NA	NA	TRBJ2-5	TGCAGTGCTAGAGATACCCGGGACGCTCAAGAGACCCAGTACTTC	CSARDTRDAQETQYF
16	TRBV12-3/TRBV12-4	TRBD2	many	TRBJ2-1	TGTGCCAGCAGTCTCCTCGGCGGGAGCTCCTACAATGAGCAGTTCTTC	CASSLLGGSSYNEQFF
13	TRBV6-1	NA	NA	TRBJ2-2	TGTGCCAGCACCAGGGTTAGCTCCGGGGAGCTGTTTTTT	CASTRVSSGELFF
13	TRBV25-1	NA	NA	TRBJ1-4	TGTGCCAGCAGTGGAAAGGCGAGGGAAAAACTGTTTTTT	CASSGKAREKLFF
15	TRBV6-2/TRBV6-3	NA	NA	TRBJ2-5	TGTGCCAGCAGCAACATCGGGGGAACGCAAGAGACCCAGTACTTC	CASSNIGGTQETQYF
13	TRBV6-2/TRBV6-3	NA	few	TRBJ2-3	TGTGCCAGCACCATTCGACAGGTTGATACGCAGTATTTT	CASTIRQVDTQYF
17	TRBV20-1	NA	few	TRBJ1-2	TGCAGTGCTCGACTACCGGGACGCCCGTTGGGGAACTATGGCTACACCTTC	CSARLPGRPLGNYGYTF
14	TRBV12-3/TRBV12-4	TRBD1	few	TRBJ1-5	TGTGCCAGCAGTGAGAACAGGGGCCGGCAGCCCCAGCATTTT	CASSENRGRQPQHF
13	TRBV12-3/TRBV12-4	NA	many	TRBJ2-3	TGTGCCAGCAGAATAGACCTGGGAGATACGCAGTATTTT	CASRIDLGDTQYF
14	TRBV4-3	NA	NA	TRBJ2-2	TGCGCCAGCAGCCAAGAGGTGGGCACCGGGGAGCTGTTTTTT	CASSQEVGTGELFF
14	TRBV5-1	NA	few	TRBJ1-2	TGCGCCAGCAGCTCCCGGGACATCTCCTATGGCTACACCTTC	CASSSRDISYGYTF
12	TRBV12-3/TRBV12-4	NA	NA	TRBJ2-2	TGTGCCAGCAGGTTCGACACCGGGGAGCTGTTTTTT	CASRFDTGELFF
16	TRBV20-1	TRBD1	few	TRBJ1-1	TGCAGTGCTAGAGATATACACAGGGGTTGGGACACTGAAGCTTTCTTT	CSARDIHRGWDTEAFF
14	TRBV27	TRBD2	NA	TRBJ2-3	TGTGCCAGCATTGCTAGCGGGAGGCCAGATACGCAGTATTTT	CASIASGRPDTQYF
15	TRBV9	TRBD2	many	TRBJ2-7	TGTGCCAGCAGCGTCGGACTAGCGGGAAACTACGAGCAGTACTTC	CASSVGLAGNYEQYF